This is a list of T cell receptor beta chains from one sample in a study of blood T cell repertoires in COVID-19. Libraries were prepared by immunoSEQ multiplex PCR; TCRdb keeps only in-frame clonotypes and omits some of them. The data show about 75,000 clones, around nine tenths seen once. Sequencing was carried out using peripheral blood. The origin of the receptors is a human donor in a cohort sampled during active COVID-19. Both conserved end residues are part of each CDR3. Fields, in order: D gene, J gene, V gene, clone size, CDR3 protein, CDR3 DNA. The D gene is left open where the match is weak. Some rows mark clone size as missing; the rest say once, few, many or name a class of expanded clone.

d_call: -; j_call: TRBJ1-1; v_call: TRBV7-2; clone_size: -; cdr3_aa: CASSLAPQNTEAFF; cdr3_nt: TGTGCCAGCAGCTTAGCACCACAGAACACTGAAGCTTTCTTT
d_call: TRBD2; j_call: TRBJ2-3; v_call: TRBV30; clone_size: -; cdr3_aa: CAWRARVAGPTDTQYF; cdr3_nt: TGTGCCTGGAGGGCCCGGGTAGCGGGGCCTACAGATACGCAGTATTTT
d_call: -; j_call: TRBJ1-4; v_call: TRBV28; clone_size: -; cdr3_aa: CASTVTGATNEKLFF; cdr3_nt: TGTGCCAGCACCGTAACAGGCGCAACTAATGAAAAACTGTTTTTT
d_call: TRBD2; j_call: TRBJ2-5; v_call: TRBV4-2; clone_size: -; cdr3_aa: CASSPGDLAGKQETQYF; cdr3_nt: TGTGCCAGCAGCCCGGGGGATCTAGCGGGGAAACAAGAGACCCAGTACTTC
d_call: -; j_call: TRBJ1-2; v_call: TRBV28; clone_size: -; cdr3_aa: CASSLDQGNYGYTF; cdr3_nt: TGTGCCAGCAGTTTAGACCAGGGGAACTATGGCTACACCTTC
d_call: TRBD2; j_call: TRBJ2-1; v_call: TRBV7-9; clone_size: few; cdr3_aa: CASSLAGGYNEQFF; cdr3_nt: TGTGCCAGCAGCTTAGCGGGAGGGTACAATGAGCAGTTCTTC
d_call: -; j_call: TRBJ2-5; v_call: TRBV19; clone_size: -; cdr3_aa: CASSGKTQYF; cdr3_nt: TGTGCCAGTAGTGGCAAGACCCAGTACTTC
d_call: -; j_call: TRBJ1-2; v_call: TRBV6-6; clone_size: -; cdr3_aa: CASSKGYGYTF; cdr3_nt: TGTGCCAGCAGTAAGGGGTATGGCTACACCTTC
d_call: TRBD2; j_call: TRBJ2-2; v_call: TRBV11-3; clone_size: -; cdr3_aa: CASSPGGSSGELFF; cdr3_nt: TGTGCCAGCAGCCCGGGGGGGAGTTCCGGGGAGCTGTTTTTT
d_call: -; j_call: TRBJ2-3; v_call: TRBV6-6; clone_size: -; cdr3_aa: CASSLLRGTSTDTQYF; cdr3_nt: TGTGCCAGCAGTTTATTACGGGGAACTAGCACAGATACGCAGTATTTT
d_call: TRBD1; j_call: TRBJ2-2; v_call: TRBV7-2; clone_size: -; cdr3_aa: CASSSQGQGATGELFF; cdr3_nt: TGTGCCAGCAGCTCCCAGGGACAGGGGGCCACCGGGGAGCTGTTTTTT
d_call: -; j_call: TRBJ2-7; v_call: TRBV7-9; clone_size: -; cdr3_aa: CASSLSQQEYEQYF; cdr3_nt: TGTGCCAGCAGCTTAAGCCAACAGGAATACGAGCAGTACTTC
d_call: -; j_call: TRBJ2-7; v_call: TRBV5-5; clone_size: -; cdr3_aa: CASSLLPPDRQEQYF; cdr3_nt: TGTGCCAGCAGCTTGTTGCCCCCTGACCGACAAGAGCAGTACTTC
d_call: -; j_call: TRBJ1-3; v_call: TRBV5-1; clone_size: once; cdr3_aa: CASTPGGHSGNTIYF; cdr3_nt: TGCGCCAGCACCCCGGGGGGCCACTCTGGAAACACCATATATTTT
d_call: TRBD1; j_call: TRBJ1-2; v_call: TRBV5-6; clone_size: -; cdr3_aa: CASSLGTAGYTF; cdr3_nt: TGTGCCAGCAGCCTCGGGACAGCTGGCTACACCTTC
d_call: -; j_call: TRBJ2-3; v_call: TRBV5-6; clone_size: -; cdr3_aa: CASDLRGTQYF; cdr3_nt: TGTGCCAGCGACCTTAGGGGTACGCAGTATTTT
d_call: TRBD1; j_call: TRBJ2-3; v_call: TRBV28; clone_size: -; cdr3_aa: CASSQDRVGADTQYF; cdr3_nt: TGTGCCAGCAGTCAGGACAGGGTAGGGGCAGATACGCAGTATTTT
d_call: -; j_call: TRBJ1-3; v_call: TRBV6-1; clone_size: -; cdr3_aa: CASSELGLLSGNTIYF; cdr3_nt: TGTGCCAGCAGTGAATTAGGACTACTCTCTGGAAACACCATATATTTT
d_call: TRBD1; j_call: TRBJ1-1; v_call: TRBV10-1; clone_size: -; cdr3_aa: CASPSTGANTEAFF; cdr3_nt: TGCGCCAGCCCCTCCACAGGGGCCAACACTGAAGCTTTCTTT
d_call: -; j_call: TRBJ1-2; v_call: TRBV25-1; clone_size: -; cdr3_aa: CASSGTDYGYTF; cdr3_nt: TGTGCCAGCAGTGGGACAGACTATGGCTACACCTTC
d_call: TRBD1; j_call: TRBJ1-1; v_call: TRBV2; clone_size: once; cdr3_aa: CASRERQGLAEAFF; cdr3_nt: TGTGCCAGCAGAGAACGACAGGGGCTCGCTGAAGCTTTCTTT
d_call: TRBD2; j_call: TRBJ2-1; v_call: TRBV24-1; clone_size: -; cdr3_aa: CATSDRRGSSYNEQFF; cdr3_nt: TGTGCCACCAGTGATCGCCGCGGGAGCTCCTACAATGAGCAGTTCTTC
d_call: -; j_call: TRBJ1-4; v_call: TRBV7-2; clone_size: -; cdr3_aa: CASSLSGFTNEKLFF; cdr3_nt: TGTGCCAGCAGCTTATCAGGGTTTACTAATGAAAAACTGTTTTTT
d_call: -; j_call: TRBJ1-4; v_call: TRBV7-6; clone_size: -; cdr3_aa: CASSFWTAANEKLFF; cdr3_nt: TGTGCCAGCAGCTTTTGGACAGCCGCTAATGAAAAACTGTTTTTT
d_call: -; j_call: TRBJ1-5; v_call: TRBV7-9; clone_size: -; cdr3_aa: CASSLGTQGQPQHF; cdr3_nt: TGTGCCAGCAGCTTAGGAACACAGGGTCAGCCCCAGCATTTT
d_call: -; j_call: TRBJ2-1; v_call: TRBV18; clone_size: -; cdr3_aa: CASSPRSSEAEQFF; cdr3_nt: TGTGCCAGCTCACCCCGGTCTAGTGAGGCTGAGCAGTTCTTC
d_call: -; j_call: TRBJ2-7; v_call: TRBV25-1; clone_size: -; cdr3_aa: CASSDPHGLTYEQYF; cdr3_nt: TGTGCCAGCAGTGACCCACACGGACTTACCTACGAGCAGTACTTC
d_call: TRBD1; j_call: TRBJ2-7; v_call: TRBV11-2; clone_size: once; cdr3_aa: CASSRQDRGFYEQYF; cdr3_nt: TGTGCCAGCAGCCGCCAGGACAGGGGATTCTACGAGCAGTACTTC
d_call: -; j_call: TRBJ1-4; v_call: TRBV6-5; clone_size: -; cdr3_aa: CASRSHTTNEKLFF; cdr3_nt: TGTGCCAGCAGATCACACACAACTAATGAAAAACTGTTTTTT
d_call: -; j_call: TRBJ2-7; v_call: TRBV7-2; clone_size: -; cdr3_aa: CASSLGRHREQYF; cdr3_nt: TGTGCCAGCAGCTTAGGGCGACACCGCGAGCAGTACTTC
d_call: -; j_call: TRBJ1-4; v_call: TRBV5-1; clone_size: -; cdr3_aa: CASTPGGGFNEKLFF; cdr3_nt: TGCGCCAGTACCCCCGGCGGCGGTTTTAATGAAAAACTGTTTTTT
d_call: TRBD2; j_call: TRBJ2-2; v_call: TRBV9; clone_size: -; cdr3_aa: CASSGIAGVRAPTGELFF; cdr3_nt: TGTGCCAGCAGCGGAATAGCGGGGGTCAGAGCTCCCACTGGGGAGCTGTTTTTT
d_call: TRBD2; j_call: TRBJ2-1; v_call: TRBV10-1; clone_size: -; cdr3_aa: CASSSGTSGEKSSYNEQFF; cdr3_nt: TGCGCCAGCAGTTCCGGGACTAGCGGTGAAAAGAGCTCCTACAATGAGCAGTTCTTC
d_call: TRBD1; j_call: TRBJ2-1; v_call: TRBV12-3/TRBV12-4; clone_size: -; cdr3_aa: CASSWGQGYEQFF; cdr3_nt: TGTGCCAGCAGTTGGGGACAGGGCTATGAGCAGTTCTTC
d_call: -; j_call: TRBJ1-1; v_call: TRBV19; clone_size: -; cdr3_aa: CASSFAGGTEAFF; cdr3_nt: TGTGCCAGTAGTTTTGCTGGGGGGACTGAAGCTTTCTTT
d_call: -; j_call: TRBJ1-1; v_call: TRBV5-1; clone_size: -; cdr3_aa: CASSGDTRVTEAFF; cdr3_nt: TGCGCCAGCAGCGGGGACACTCGGGTCACTGAAGCTTTCTTT
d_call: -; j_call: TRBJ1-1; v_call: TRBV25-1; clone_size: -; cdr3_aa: CASSELGPNTEAFF; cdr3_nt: TGTGCCAGCAGTGAACTGGGGCCGAACACTGAAGCTTTCTTT
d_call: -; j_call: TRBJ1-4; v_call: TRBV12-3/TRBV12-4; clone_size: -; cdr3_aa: CASRRREGEKLFF; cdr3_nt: TGTGCCAGCAGAAGAAGGGAGGGGGAAAAACTGTTTTTT
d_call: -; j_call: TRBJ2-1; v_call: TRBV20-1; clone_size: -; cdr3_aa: CSASNRQSSYNEQFF; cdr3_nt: TGCAGTGCTAGTAACAGGCAGAGCTCCTACAATGAGCAGTTCTTC
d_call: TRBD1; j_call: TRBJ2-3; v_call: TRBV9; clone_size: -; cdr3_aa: CASSAPGTGGGGTDTQYF; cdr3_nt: TGTGCCAGCAGCGCCCCCGGGACAGGGGGCGGGGGAACAGATACGCAGTATTTT
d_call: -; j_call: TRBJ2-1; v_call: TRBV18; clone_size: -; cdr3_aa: CASSPRVAGADNEQFF; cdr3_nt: TGTGCCAGCTCACCAAGGGTCGCAGGGGCGGACAATGAGCAGTTCTTC
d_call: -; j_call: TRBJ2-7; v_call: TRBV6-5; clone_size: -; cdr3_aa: CASSMRALQSEQYF; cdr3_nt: TGTGCCAGCAGTATGAGGGCCCTCCAGAGCGAGCAGTACTTC
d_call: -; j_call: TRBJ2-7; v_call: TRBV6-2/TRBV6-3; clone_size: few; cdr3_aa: CASSARHSSYEQYF; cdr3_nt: TGTGCCAGCAGTGCTCGACATAGCTCCTACGAGCAGTACTTC
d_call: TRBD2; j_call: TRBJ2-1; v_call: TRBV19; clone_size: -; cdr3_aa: CASSIAGGRVSYNEQFF; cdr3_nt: TGTGCCAGTAGTATAGCAGGCGGGAGGGTCTCCTACAATGAGCAGTTCTTC
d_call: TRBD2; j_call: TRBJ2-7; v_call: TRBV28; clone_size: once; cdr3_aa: CASMREYPLEQYF; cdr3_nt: TGTGCCAGCATGCGGGAGTATCCCCTCGAGCAGTACTTC
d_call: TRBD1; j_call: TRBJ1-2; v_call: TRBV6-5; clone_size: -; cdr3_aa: CASRLGQGIYGYTF; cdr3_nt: TGTGCCAGCAGATTGGGACAGGGAATCTATGGCTACACCTTC
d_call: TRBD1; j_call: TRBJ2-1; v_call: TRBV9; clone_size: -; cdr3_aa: CASSSRRTGLYNEQFF; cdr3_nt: TGTGCCAGCAGCTCCAGACGGACAGGGCTTTACAATGAGCAGTTCTTC
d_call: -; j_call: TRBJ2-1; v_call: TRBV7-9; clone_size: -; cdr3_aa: CASSINPGTSSYNEQFF; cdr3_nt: TGTGCCAGCAGCATCAATCCGGGAACCAGCTCCTACAATGAGCAGTTCTTC
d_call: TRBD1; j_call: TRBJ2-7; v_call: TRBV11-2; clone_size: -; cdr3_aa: CASSLDLYRGQVNEQYF; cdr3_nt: TGTGCCAGCAGCTTAGACCTATACAGGGGGCAAGTCAACGAGCAGTACTTC
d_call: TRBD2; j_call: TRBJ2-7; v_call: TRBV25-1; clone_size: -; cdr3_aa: CASSDPTGLAWEQYF; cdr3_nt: TGTGCCAGCAGTGACCCAACCGGACTAGCGTGGGAGCAGTACTTC
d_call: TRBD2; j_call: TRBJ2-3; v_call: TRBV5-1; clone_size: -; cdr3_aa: CASSLGAGAPGNTQYF; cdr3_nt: TGCGCCAGCAGCTTGGGAGCGGGAGCACCCGGGAATACGCAGTATTTT
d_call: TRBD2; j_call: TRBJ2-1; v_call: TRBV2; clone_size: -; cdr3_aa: CASSPERGGQNEQFF; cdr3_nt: TGTGCCAGCAGTCCAGAGCGGGGGGGCCAGAATGAGCAGTTCTTC
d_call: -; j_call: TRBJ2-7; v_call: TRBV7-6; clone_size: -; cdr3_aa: CASSPNRDYEQYF; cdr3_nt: TGTGCCAGCAGCCCGAACAGGGACTACGAGCAGTACTTC
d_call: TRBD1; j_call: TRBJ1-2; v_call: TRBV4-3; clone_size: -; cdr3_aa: CASSQDLAAGGYGYTF; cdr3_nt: TGCGCCAGCAGCCAAGATTTGGCGGCAGGGGGCTATGGCTACACCTTC
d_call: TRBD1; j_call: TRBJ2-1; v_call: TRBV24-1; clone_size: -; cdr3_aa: CATSDSGQYNEQFF; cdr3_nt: TGTGCCACCAGTGACTCGGGACAGTACAATGAGCAGTTCTTC
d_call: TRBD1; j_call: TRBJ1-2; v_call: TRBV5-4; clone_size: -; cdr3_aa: CASSPDRGKNYGYTF; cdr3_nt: TGTGCCAGCAGCCCGGACAGGGGGAAGAACTATGGCTACACCTTC
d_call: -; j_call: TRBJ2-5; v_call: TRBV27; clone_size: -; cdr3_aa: CASRGSNQETQYF; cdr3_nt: TGTGCCAGCAGGGGTAGCAACCAAGAGACCCAGTACTTC
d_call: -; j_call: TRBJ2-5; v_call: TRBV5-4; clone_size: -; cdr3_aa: CASSLTGWETQYF; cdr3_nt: TGTGCCAGCAGCTTGACGGGGTGGGAGACCCAGTACTTC
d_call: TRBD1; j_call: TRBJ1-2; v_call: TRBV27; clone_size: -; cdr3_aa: CASSQRTGEWGYTF; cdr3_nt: TGTGCCAGCAGTCAACGGACAGGGGAATGGGGCTACACCTTC
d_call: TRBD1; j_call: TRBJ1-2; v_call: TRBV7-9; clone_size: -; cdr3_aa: CASSLGGQQGARGYTF; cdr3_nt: TGTGCCAGCAGTCTGGGTGGCCAACAGGGGGCGCGGGGCTACACCTTC